The clone carrying this TCR beta chain was found many times. What it recognizes is unknown. These data come from a study of molecular identifiers for immune sequencing clone quantification. Study results and limitations: Clones that exceeded 20 RNA copies held over 97% of effector molecules, yet under 1% in naive cells.

The length of the CDR3 is 16 residues. V lost 0 bases and J lost 2; bases outside the gene matches: 5. Germline V gene lookup returns CDR1 DFQATT and CDR2 SNEGSKA (reference sequence). Naive CD8 T cell sorting was performed on the CD8+CD4-CCR7+CD45RA+ phenotype. With listed TCR primers and previously described methods, bulk TCR libraries were prepared. TCRdb recomputed calls from the PCR reads with MiXCR, one row per CDR3 protein. The sample includes hundreds of thousands of distinct CDR3 sequences, approximately 20% of them seen just once. V and J are TRBV20-1 and TRBJ2-3; 10 positions agree with TRBD2. The clonotype originates from a human donor in good health. Some libraries in this study had Jurkat cell RNA spiked in. The material sequenced was naive CD8+ T cells from blood, with Jurkat cell RNA spiked in. As for subset: FACS-sorted CD8+CD4-CCR7+CD45RA+ naive T cells. Written as DNA, the CDR3 is TGCAGTGCTAGAGATGGGACTAGCGAATCCACAGATACGCAGTATTTT. Translation gives CSARDGTSESTDTQYF.